A single sample gave rise to the 25 T cell receptor beta chains below, sequenced in a study of T cell responses to AZD1222 COVID-19 vaccine (dated by TCRdb to the early 2020s). The library came from the immunoSEQ multiplex PCR assay. TCRdb holds this immuneACCESS table with in-frame rearrangements only. Some clones are missing; in checked studies, unresolved V genes explain under half, and the rest has no known cause. The sample yields 200,000 to 300,000 clones; over 90% were counted once. The ten largest clones take up less than 0.65% of the sample. The label giving this sample's time point can be read as: baseline before first vaccination. This specimen was peripheral blood, taken on day 0 of AZD1222 vaccination. These receptors were obtained from an adult in good health.

This clone came up once. The chain couples TRBV19 to TRBJ2-5; no firm D call. Germline lookup yields CDR1 LNHDA and CDR2 SQIVND (reference sequence). The CDR3 length is 14 residues. V dropped 3 bases and J dropped 3 bases, with 11 bases sitting between them. The CDR3 coding sequence is TGTGCCAGTAGTATCCAGGCTGGAAAAGAGACCCAGTACTTC. Its translation is CASSIQAGKETQYF.

The V call is TRBV29-1, the J call TRBJ2-7; possible D gene TRBD2, 6 bases. Germline V gene lookup returns CDR1 SQVTM and CDR2 ANQGSEA. Trimming took off 7 bases at V and 2 bases at J, with 27 bases between the two ends. The length of the CDR3 is 17 residues. This CDR3 reads CSGRVRAPDGGTYEQYF. CDR3 in DNA: TGCAGCGGGAGGGTCCGGGCCCCCGACGGGGGAACCTACGAGCAGTACTTC.

This clone appeared once. This sequence joins TRBV5-1 and TRBJ2-7, with 9 positions matching TRBD1. V shed 2 bases and J 1 base; nucleotides not matched to a gene: 4. Germline V gene sequence: CDR1 SGHRS, CDR2 YFSETQ. CDR3 length: 15 residues. The CDR3 reads CASSFGTGPSYEQYF. DNA of the CDR3: TGCGCCAGCAGCTTCGGGACAGGGCCTTCCTACGAGCAGTACTTC. Drawing the rest from reference TRBV5-1 and TRBJ2-7, the complete variable domain is KAGVTQTPRYLIKTRGQQVTLSCSPISGHRSVSWYQQTPGQGLQFLFEYFSETQRNKGNFPGRFSGRQFSNSRSEMNVSTLELGDSALYLCASSFGTGPSYEQYFGPGTRLTVT.

This chain joins TRBV2 and TRBJ1-1, with unresolved D. The germline gives CDR1 SNHLY, CDR2 FYNNEI. Trimming stripped 8 bases from V and 10 bases from J, with 20 bases between. There are 13 residues in the CDR3. The CDR3 loop reads CASLPEVNVLAFF. The CDR3 DNA sequence: TGTGCCAGCCTTCCGGAGGTTAACGTGTTAGCTTTCTTT.

The chain has TRBV5-1 and TRBJ1-2; D gene uncertain. V was shortened by 4 bases and J by 6 bases, with 16 bases between the two germline ends. The CDR3 is 14 residues long. From germline, CDR1 is SGHRS and CDR2 YFSETQ. The CDR3 sequence is CASSPRTPSDGYTF. CDR3 in DNA: TGCGCCAGCAGCCCCCGGACCCCGTCAGATGGCTACACCTTC. The whole variable domain, remainder taken from reference TRBV5-1 and TRBJ1-2, is KAGVTQTPRYLIKTRGQQVTLSCSPISGHRSVSWYQQTPGQGLQFLFEYFSETQRNKGNFPGRFSGRQFSNSRSEMNVSTLELGDSALYLCASSPRTPSDGYTFGSGTRLTVV.

The chain joins TRBV28 to TRBJ1-2; D is undetermined. This CDR3 has 15 amino acids. Germline assignment: CDR1 MDHEN and CDR2 SYDVKM. The V end lost 7 bases, the J end lost 4 bases, and 19 bases lay between the germline ends. The CDR3 protein is CASKWGVSPGYGYTF. The CDR3 DNA follows: TGTGCCAGCAAGTGGGGAGTGTCCCCCGGCTATGGCTACACCTTC.

This chain joins TRBV5-1 and TRBJ1-6, with a tentative D call TRBD1 (5 bases). The V end lost 0 bases, the J end lost 9 bases, and 13 bases lay between the germline ends. Germline CDR1 reads SGHRS; CDR2 reads YFSETQ. This CDR3 contains 15 residues. CDR3 sequence reads: CASSLEGVLGSPLHF. CDR3 DNA sequence: TGCGCCAGCAGCTTGGAAGGGGTTCTCGGTTCACCCCTCCACTTT.

The V gene is TRBV27, the J gene TRBJ2-1; 8 bases map to TRBD1. Trimming removed 4 bases from V and 7 bases from J; junction bases left unmatched: 15. CDR3 length: 17 residues. Per the germline V gene, CDR1 is MNHEY and CDR2 is SMNVEV (reference sequence). CDR3 in DNA: TGTGCCAGCAGTTCCCCCCCACAGGGGGGACCACAAAATGAGCAGTTCTTC. Its translation is CASSSPPQGGPQNEQFF.

The table lists this clone with a count of one. J is TRBJ2-2 and V is TRBV30, with D maybe TRBD2 (5 bases). The CDR3 covers 11 residues. The germline V and J ends were trimmed by 7 bases and 9 bases, with 12 bases remaining between them. Germline V gene sequence: CDR1 GTSNPN, CDR2 SVGIG (reference sequence). In DNA, the CDR3 is TGTGCCTCGATGAGAGGGTGGGAGCTGTTTTTT. Its translation: CASMRGWELFF. Using reference TRBV30 and TRBJ2-2 for the parts outside the CDR3, the full variable domain is SQTIHQWPATLVQPVGSPLSLECTVEGTSNPNLYWYRQAAGRGLQLLFYSVGIGQISSEVPQNLSASRPQDRQFILSSKKLLLSDSGFYLCASMRGWELFFGEGSRLTVL.

The J gene is TRBJ2-1, the V gene TRBV6-5; D is uncertain. Germline-derived CDR1 and CDR2 are MNHEY and SVGAGI. V shed 5 bases and J shed 0 bases, with 8 bases lying between them. The CDR3 length is 14 residues. Written as DNA, the CDR3 is TGTGCCAGCAGTCCAACAAGCTCCTACAATGAGCAGTTCTTC. Translating gives CASSPTSSYNEQFF.

The chain couples TRBV4-3 to TRBJ1-2; no reliable D call. Deletions cut 0 bases from V and 7 bases from J, with 9 bases between. CDR1 is LGHNA, CDR2 YSLEER, per germline. This CDR3 has 13 amino acids. The CDR3 loop is CASSQDTQSGYTF. Written as DNA, the CDR3 is TGCGCCAGCAGCCAAGATACACAGTCTGGCTACACCTTC.

This chain connects TRBV5-5 to TRBJ1-2; the match to TRBD1 covers 8 bases. The germline CDR1 and CDR2 sequences are SGHKS and YYEKEE (reference sequence). V was pared by 5 bases and J by 7 bases, with 10 bases of the junction left unmatched. The CDR3 contains 14 residues. The CDR3 is CASSPDRVGVGYTF. Written as DNA, the CDR3 is TGTGCCAGCAGTCCGGACAGGGTAGGGGTTGGCTACACCTTC.

V usage is TRBV7-9 and J usage is TRBJ2-7, with D tentatively TRBD2 (5 bases). The V end was cut by 1 base, the J end by 2 bases, with 12 bases between. The CDR3 runs to 15 residues. In germline, CDR1 is SEHNR, CDR2 FQNEAQ (reference sequence). CDR3 in amino acids: CASSLVQSGTYEQYF. The CDR3 DNA sequence: TGTGCCAGCAGCTTAGTACAGTCGGGGACCTACGAGCAGTACTTC. The variable domain in full, with the rest retrieved from reference TRBV7-9 and TRBJ2-7, is DTGVSQNPRHKITKRGQNVTFRCDPISEHNRLYWYRQTLGQGPEFLTYFQNEAQLEKSRLLSDRFSAERPKGSFSTLEIQRTEQGDSAMYLCASSLVQSGTYEQYFGPGTRLTVT.

The rearrangement joins TRBV27 to TRBJ1-1; 10 bases line up with TRBD1. Per the germline V gene, CDR1 is MNHEY and CDR2 is SMNVEV (reference sequence). The CDR3 covers 14 residues. V shed 4 bases and J 1 base; nucleotides not matched to a gene: 0. The CDR3 spells CASSWTGGNTEAFF. The CDR3 region has the DNA TGTGCCAGCAGTTGGACAGGGGGGAACACTGAAGCTTTCTTT.

The rearrangement links TRBV5-1 to TRBJ2-5, with 7 bases that match TRBD2. V was clipped by 1 base and J by 4 bases; unmatched bases: 4. The CDR3 length is 14 residues. CDR1 and CDR2 from the germline V gene are SGHRS and YFSETQ. DNA of the CDR3: TGCGCCAGCAGCTTGCAGCGGGAAGGAGAGACCCAGTACTTC. Translation gives CASSLQREGETQYF.

The gene calls are TRBV2 and TRBJ1-5; D not resolved. The CDR3 runs to 14 residues. The germline V gene encodes CDR1 SNHLY and CDR2 FYNNEI. Trimming cost V 6 bases and J 4 bases, with 13 bases left between them. The CDR3 DNA sequence: TGTGCCAGCAGAGTAGGGCTGGGGAATCAGCCCCAGCATTTT. Amino acid sequence: CASRVGLGNQPQHF.

This clone showed up just once. V usage is TRBV15 and J usage is TRBJ1-2; tentative D call: TRBD1 (5 bases). Trimming took 0 bases from V and 6 from J, leaving 14 bases between them. The CDR3 contains 15 residues. Germline loops: CDR1 LNHNV, CDR2 YYDKDF (reference sequence). This chain's CDR3 is CATSRDWAGRDGYTF. CDR3 bases: TGTGCCACCAGCAGAGATTGGGCAGGGAGGGATGGCTACACCTTC.

The rearrangement links TRBV7-3 to TRBJ2-1; no firm D call. Germline V lookup: CDR1 SGHTA, CDR2 FQGTGA. This CDR3 is 16 amino acids long. V was shortened by 1 base and J by 0 bases, with 10 bases between the two germline ends. The CDR3 nucleotides are TGTGCCAGCAGCTTAATGCCAGTTAACTCCTACAATGAGCAGTTCTTC. This translates into CASSLMPVNSYNEQFF.

The CDR3 region is CASSLKSTEAFF. The CDR3 DNA reads as TGCGCCAGCAGCTTAAAATCAACTGAAGCTTTCTTT. This chain connects TRBV5-1 to TRBJ1-1; D unclear. Germline assignment: CDR1 SGHRS and CDR2 YFSETQ. This CDR3 spans 12 amino acids. The ends were cut back, 2 bases at V and 5 bases at J, with 7 bases in the middle.

The J gene is TRBJ2-3, the V gene TRBV29-1; 7 nucleotides align to TRBD2. The CDR3 is made up of 18 amino acids. V dropped 1 base and J dropped 1; count of bases not matched to a gene: 14. Germline V CDR1 and CDR2: SQVTM, ANQGSEA. CDR3 DNA sequence: TGCAGCGTTGAAGGGGGGAGGGGTGAGGTACAGGGCACAGATACGCAGTATTTT. It is translated as CSVEGGRGEVQGTDTQYF.

This clone turned up a few times. This chain connects TRBV11-2 to TRBJ2-7; maybe TRBD1 (5 bases). V lost 6 bases, J lost 3 bases, and 21 bases lay in between. This CDR3 has 16 residues. The germline gives CDR1 SGHAT, CDR2 FQNNGV. The CDR3 loop reads CASRGILRALSYEQYF. DNA of the CDR3: TGTGCCAGCAGGGGGATCCTCAGGGCTCTAAGCTACGAGCAGTACTTC.

The sample holds one count of this clone. The chain links TRBV7-9 to TRBJ2-3; perhaps TRBD1 as D (5 bases). V dropped 7 bases and J dropped 3 bases, with 5 bases sitting between them. Germline CDR1 reads SEHNR; CDR2 reads FQNEAQ (reference sequence). This CDR3 has 11 amino acids. This CDR3 reads CASKGTDTQYF. The DNA of the CDR3 is TGTGCCAGCAAGGGGACAGATACGCAGTATTTT. Supplemented by reference TRBV7-9 and TRBJ2-3, the full variable domain reads DTGVSQNPRHKITKRGQNVTFRCDPISEHNRLYWYRQTLGQGPEFLTYFQNEAQLEKSRLLSDRFSAERPKGSFSTLEIQRTEQGDSAMYLCASKGTDTQYFGPGTRLTVL.

The rearrangement joins TRBV28 to TRBJ2-7; 11 bases map to TRBD2. Unmatched junction bases numbered 10, after V lost 3 bases and J lost 0 bases. This CDR3 spans 18 amino acids. Germline CDR1 and CDR2: MDHEN and SYDVKM. The CDR3 region has the DNA TGTGCCAGCAGTTTCGGTCTAGCGGGAGGATCCTACTCCTACGAGCAGTACTTC. This gives the protein CASSFGLAGGSYSYEQYF.

The rearrangement joins TRBV5-1 to TRBJ2-3; TRBD2 matches 7 bases. The length of the CDR3 is 14 residues. Germline trimming cut 5 bases from V and 4 bases from J; bases unmatched to any gene: 7. Per the germline V gene, CDR1 is SGHRS and CDR2 is YFSETQ. The CDR3 coding sequence is TGCGCCAGCAGACTGTTGGGGAGGGCAGATACGCAGTATTTT. Translating it yields CASRLLGRADTQYF.

The V call is TRBV11-2, the J call TRBJ1-1; no clear D. Germline V CDR1 and CDR2: SGHAT, FQNNGV. The length of the CDR3 is 14 residues. Between the trimmed V and J ends, which lost 0 bases and 1 base, there was a span of 6 bases. CDR3 protein: CASSLDTPNTEAFF. The CDR3 DNA is TGTGCCAGCAGCTTAGACACTCCGAACACTGAAGCTTTCTTT. Full variable domain (remainder filled in from reference TRBV11-2 and TRBJ1-1): EAGVAQSPRYKIIEKRQSVAFWCNPISGHATLYWYQQILGQGPKLLIQFQNNGVVDDSQLPKDRFSAERLKGVDSTLKIQPAKLEDSAVYLCASSLDTPNTEAFFGQGTRLTVV.